Described below is a single T cell receptor (beta chain) sequence and its context. The antigen remains undetermined. This entry belongs to a study of T cell responses to AZD1222 COVID-19 vaccine. This CDR3 spans 14 amino acids. Assay used: immunoSEQ multiplex PCR; TCRdb lists only in-frame clones, some missing. The sample records roughly 140,000 clones, roughly 91% being singletons. Study outcomes and limitations: A reported finding is that nearly half of spike-specific TCRs target unmutated variant regions. Females outnumbered males among donors, who were mostly white British; clonal diversity was possibly underestimated.

This receptor was taken from an adult who received the AZD1222 COVID-19 vaccine. The sample was peripheral blood, taken 28 days after the second AZD1222 dose. The rearrangement joins TRBV21-1 to TRBJ2-3; the D call TRBD1 from the table was never checked on the DNA. TRBV21-1 is annotated as a pseudogene. The CDR3 region is CASSKGQGGDTQYF. The CDR3 bases are TGTGCCAGCAGCAAAGGACAGGGAGGAGATACGCAGTATTTT.